This TCR beta chain was found in a study of cytomegalovirus exposure and HLA in healthy donors (dated by TCRdb to 2015 to 2018). Background for the entire study: In an earlier analysis of roughly 500 of the donors, about 260 Gb of sequence data and approximately 100 million unique TCR beta sequences from about 179 million T cells were reported. An early release covering about 600 HLA-typed donors comprised about 290 gigabases of sequencing data and approximately 85 million unique TCR sequences. Of the approximately 400 genotyped donors, 75% to 85% were placed in the genetic ancestry cluster associated with self-reported Caucasian donors. The study aimed to test whether signatures of past pathogen exposure could be identified by cataloging public T cell receptors. The T cell repertoires of several hundred subjects were profiled by immunosequencing and related to cytomegalovirus serostatus. In addition to the first cohort of 666 subjects, a separate validation cohort of 120 different subjects was used. To predict cytomegalovirus infection status, the study combined high-throughput TCR immunosequencing, statistical association of individual TCRs with disease status, and machine learning. In a later analysis, previously published TCR beta repertoires from several hundred donors were re-analyzed and high-resolution HLA genotyping was added so that TCR occurrence patterns could be studied. The later analysis used no new phenotypic data to find candidate immune exposures, relying instead on TCR beta sequences and their occurrence across donors. An earlier analysis of 587 of the donors used high-throughput TCR beta sequencing to judge whether each TCR beta V gene segment behaved as functional or pseudogenic. Donor age, sex, ethnicity and CMV serostatus were compiled alongside the repertoire data. In a later genetic analysis, genome-wide SNP genotypes for about three fifths of the 666 donors were used, and that subset was treated as a discovery cohort. Every repertoire in the discovery cohort had been generated on one and the same sequencing platform. Class I and class II HLA loci were covered by the typing at four-digit resolution. The number of donors typed differed by locus, with about 629-630 for A, B, C, DRB1 and DQB1, 522 for DQA1, nearly 610 for DPA1, and 472 for DPB1. A handful of DR-DQ haplotypes were handled as single units for association and clustering because linkage in the cohort was strong. Across approximately 400 genotyped donors of the cohort, an average of approximately 200,000 unique TCR beta nucleotide sequences per donor were sequenced, and approximately 17% of those sequences were non-productive.

The germline V and J ends show losses of 6 bases and 2 bases respectively, and no gene match explains 6 bases of the junction. The germline V gene (reference sequence) supplies CDR1 MNHEY and CDR2 SMNVEV. Measured from the cysteine to the phenylalanine, the CDR3 is 14 residues long. CDR3 DNA only is kept here, 42 bases in frame from base 1. The library was built by means of the immunoSEQ multiplex PCR assay. For the multiplex PCR, a mixture combining 60 forward primers for TCR Vbeta segments and 13 reverse primers for TCR Jbeta segments was used. Amplification of the CDR3 region of rearranged TCR beta genes was performed with a multiplex PCR assay on genomic DNA. The Illumina HiSeq System was used to sequence the amplified TCR beta libraries as 87-base-pair reads. The authors' analysis ran thus. Across the 500 to 850 repertoires, a later analysis counted some 80 million unique TCR beta chains, around 10 million of which were shared by at least two donors. Raw reads were error-corrected and collapsed into unique sequences with a nearest-neighbor algorithm that merged closely related sequences to remove PCR and sequencing errors. V, D and J gene segments were assigned by aligning CDR3 sequences to IMGT reference sequences. For a sequence to be retained, a match of at least six nucleotides to both a V gene segment and a J gene segment was required. Rearrangements were classified as productive when the CDR3 lacked stop codons and remained in frame with V and J, and all other rearrangements were classified as non-productive. Following IMGT convention, CDR3 was defined as the stretch from the second conserved V-encoded cysteine to the conserved J-encoded phenylalanine. The earlier analysis of 550 to 650 of the donors excluded any sequence lacking an unambiguous match to a single V gene segment. An earlier analysis of some 610 of the donors called V segments functional above 56.7% productive rearrangements and segregating when the between-donor standard deviation exceeded 5%. A statistical classification framework was built to diagnose cytomegalovirus status from the catalog of TCR beta chain sequences. In a later analysis, TCR nucleotide sequences were compared against IMGT/GENE-DB human TR gene sequences so that V and J genes could be assigned. In a later analysis, CDR3 sequences and most-parsimonious VDJ recombination scenarios were assigned using the TCRdist pipeline. A later analysis defined each TCR beta chain by its CDR3 amino acid sequence plus V-gene family, and excluded reads lacking a unique V-gene family. A later analysis removed roughly 590 highly shared, low-generation-probability nucleotide sequences to deal with suspected cross-contamination and a sequencing artifact. For each public chain, a later analysis derived a clonal expansion index from normalized ranks of inferred template counts within each repertoire. In a later analysis, generation probabilities were computed with a VDJ recombination model fitted to out-of-frame rearrangements, and the resulting probabilities were checked against IGoR. In a later analysis, hypergeometric tests were used to score TCR-TCR, TCR-HLA and TCR-CMV co-occurrence, with a repertoire-size bias correction applied to TCR pairs. False discovery rates were estimated in a later analysis by permuting HLA or CMV assignments 20 times. In a later analysis, co-occurring TCRs were grouped using DBSCAN, with TCRdist sequence similarity added in when clustering inside HLA-allele-positive subsets. Repertoires with fewer than 30,000 or more than 120,000 public chains were left out of co-occurrence clustering, as were about five repertoires with anomalous nucleotide sharing. What TCRdb holds here is the immuneACCESS table cut down to in-frame rearrangements. Part of the clones is not present; checked against another copy, under half of the missing clones reflect an unresolved V gene, and the others are unexplained. D and trimming were read from the DNA, whereas the V and J calls and clone size are those reported in that table. The sample includes hundreds of thousands of clones, with around 65% observed a single time. In total, the top ten clones hold approximately 2.5% of the sample.

Here is what the overall study found, with its caveats: A later analysis found that most CMV-associated TCR beta chains appeared HLA-restricted, with HLA associations seemingly driven largely by CMV exposure. While some public TCRs were present in many individuals, most TCR sequences turned up only very rarely across donors. Because some donors lacked HLA typing at each locus, the association tests relied only on the typed subset. Immune exposure information for the cohort was limited to CMV serostatus. In both the original and validation cohorts, the classifier was reported to diagnose cytomegalovirus status with high specificity and sensitivity. An earlier analysis of around 500 of the donors showed that most TCR beta V segments appeared in productive rearrangements either about 87% or about 30% of the time, which broadly matched IMGT annotations. Some IMGT-functional V segments, including TRBV6-2 and TRBV6-3, could not be told apart with the 87-base-pair reads, so those segments were excluded. Three of the identified cytomegalovirus-associated TCR beta chains were confirmed in vitro to be specific for cytomegalovirus antigens. Around 16 rarely observed V segments, including chromosome 9 orphons, were excluded from the earlier analysis of almost 600 of the donors because counts were too low. Correlated functional status among segregating V segments might be attributable to linkage disequilibrium, but an unknown experimental factor could not be ruled out. Compared with the 666-donor mean, donors in an Asian-associated ancestry cluster had fewer N-insertions in productive TCRs, according to a later genetic analysis. A total of about 180 TCR beta chains were listed by the study as associated with cytomegalovirus. According to a later analysis, TCR association rates differed among HLA loci, with DRB1 alleles showing the most associated TCRs and HLA-C alleles showing the fewest. Assigning TCR associations to individual alleles was difficult when HLA alleles, especially DR and DQ, strongly co-occurred. A further reported finding was that TCR beta sequences accurately predicted the HLA-A and HLA-B alleles for most subjects in the first cohort. In a later genetic analysis, a missense DCLRE1C variant was associated with V-gene and J-gene trimming of TCR beta chains, and the association was replicated in an independent cohort. According to a later analysis, parvovirus B19, influenza, CMV and Epstein-Barr virus appeared linked to several top co-occurrence clusters. In a later analysis, HLA-associated TCR beta chains showed more clonal expansion and lower generation probabilities than non-associated chains that were equally common. According to the authors, the approach could potentially be generalized to other disease states and immunological phenotypes. The sequencing pipeline was judged likely to have produced a cluster of highly shared sequence variants as a technical artifact. In this cohort, only TCR beta chains were sequenced, and detectable features were limited by the absence of alpha or paired-chain data. Specific HLA alleles were associated with 16,951 TCR beta sequences at a false discovery rate of 0.05 in a later analysis. Presence/absence analyses assumed roughly uniform sequencing depth across donors, an assumption that may not hold.

The sample holds one count of this clone. This clone's antigen is unknown. Qualities for individual bases were not recorded, and no much larger clone is one base off. The cohort was made up of under 800 healthy bone marrow donors. Cohort members were all nominally healthy when sampled, although unrecorded immune exposures were likely present. The donor was CMV seronegative and belonged to the group of roughly 330 seronegative cohort members. A peripheral blood sample was provided by each donor, and peripheral blood mononuclear cells were used for TCR beta sequencing. Genomic DNA extraction from the blood cell samples was performed with the Qiagen DNeasy Blood Extraction Kit.

This TCR came from a female donor in good health and CMV-seronegative. Recombination joined TRBV27 with TRBJ1-2, with 7 bases aligning to TRBD1. The sequenced material came from PBMCs. In nucleotide form, the sequence is TGTGCCAGCAGGGTAGGGACAGCCAACTATGGCTACACCTTC. It encodes CASRVGTANYGYTF.